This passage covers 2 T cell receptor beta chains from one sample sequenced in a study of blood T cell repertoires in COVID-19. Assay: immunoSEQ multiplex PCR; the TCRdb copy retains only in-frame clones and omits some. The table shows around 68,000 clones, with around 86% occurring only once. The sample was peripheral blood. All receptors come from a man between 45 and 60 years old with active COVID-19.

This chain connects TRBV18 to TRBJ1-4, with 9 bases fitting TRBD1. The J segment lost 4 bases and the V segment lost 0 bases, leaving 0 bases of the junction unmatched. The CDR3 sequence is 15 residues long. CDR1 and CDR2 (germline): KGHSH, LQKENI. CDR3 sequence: CASSPPGQGNEKLFF. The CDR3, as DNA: TGTGCCAGCTCACCACCGGGACAGGGTAATGAAAAACTGTTTTTT.

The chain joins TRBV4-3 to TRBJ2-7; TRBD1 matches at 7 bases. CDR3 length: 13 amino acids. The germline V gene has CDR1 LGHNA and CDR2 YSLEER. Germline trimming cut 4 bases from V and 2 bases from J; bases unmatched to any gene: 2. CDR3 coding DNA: TGCGCCAGCAGCCCGGGACAGACCTACGAGCAGTACTTC. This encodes CASSPGQTYEQYF.